The sequence of this TCR beta chain was determined in a study of tumor-infiltrating lymphocytes in primary liver carcinoma (dated by TCRdb to between 2016 and 2019). As for the study more broadly: Between November 2015 and 2016, 4 or 5 patients in China with histopathologically diagnosed primary liver carcinoma had surgical resection. Of the five patients, three men and two women aged 30 to 69 years, four had hepatocellular carcinoma and one had combined HCC and intrahepatic cholangiocarcinoma. The tumors of the five patients were staged as T1-T3 N0M0, with maximum diameters ranging from roughly 4 to 10 cm. Samples yielded roughly 3.65 to 7.5 million productive TCRbeta reads; read depth did not differ significantly between tissue types. TCRbeta repertoire sequencing, expression microarrays and whole-exome sequencing were combined in the study across five regions of each liver tumor, with adjacent normal tissue and blood also included. A total of around 35 specimens from 5 patients, comprising approximately 25 tumor regions, 5 adjacent noncancerous liver tissues and 5 peripheral blood samples, were covered by TCRbeta repertoire sequencing. Technical replicate repertoires showed high reproducibility, with mean shared-clone rates about 0.91 and correlation coefficients above 0.95. The research as a whole found: Only the TCR beta chain was sequenced, so true repertoire diversity is likely underestimated because unpaired alpha chains were not captured. The study included only four to six patients, and the authors note findings should be validated in a larger study. Since the samples were bulk and unsorted, there was no way to compare CD4+ and CD8+ T cell repertoires. Pairs of tumor regions showed greater repertoire overlap (mean about 35%) than tumor-adjacent pairs (17%) or tumor-blood pairs (roughly 14%), which is consistent with antigen-driven expansion. The top 250 clones accounted for a significantly greater share of the repertoire in tumors than in blood (p = 0.039).

TRIzol reagent was used to extract blood RNA from unsorted whole blood, while the DNeasy Blood & Tissue kit provided the germline DNA. Patients had chronic HBV infection and were treatment-naive at sampling. Roughly 3.9 milliliters of peripheral blood were collected into K2EDTA tubes before surgery. Germline trimming: 4 bases from V, 6 bases from J; junction bases outside gene matches: 8. For CDR1 and CDR2, the germline V gene (reference sequence) lists PRHDT and FYEKMQ. The CDR3 holds 16 amino acids from the cysteine to the phenylalanine. Here the CDR3 DNA is all that survives: 48 bases in frame from base 1. A constant-region primer and ProtoScript II reverse transcriptase were used to reverse-transcribe TCRbeta-specific cDNA from 500 ng total RNA. TCRbeta libraries were built with three nested multiplex PCR rounds, a slightly modified ARM-PCR procedure. Each of the first two PCR rounds ran for about 10 cycles and used multiplex TRBV1-TRBV30 forward primers together with a Cbeta reverse primer. A final 25-cycle PCR with Deep VentR polymerase added sample barcodes and Illumina adapters. Before sequencing, amplicons of 200-500 bp were gel-purified using a QIAquick gel extraction kit. An Illumina HiSeq 2500 was used to sequence the TCRbeta amplicons with 250-bp paired-end reads. Turning to the authors' computational methods: To recover full CDR3 sequences, reads were quality-trimmed using Trimmomatic v0.33 and paired reads were then merged using FLASH v1.2.11. MiGEC v1.2.1b assigned V, D and J germline segments to the rearranged TCRbeta sequences. Clonotype statistics and Shannon-Wiener diversity indices were calculated with VDJtools v1.0.0. To cut down on sampling bias, every analysis after diversity analysis relied on just the 250 most abundant clonotypes from each sample. The public reads were run again by TCRdb, first through fastp at Q25 and then through MiXCR, and only productive beta chains were kept. Records with the same CDR3 protein are collapsed into one entry carrying the most frequent genes and DNA. The V and J calls and clone size come from TCRdb's table, not from the authors' own analysis. The table for this sample lists 150,000 to 200,000 distinct CDR3 sequences; roughly 60% of them were counted only once. The ten top clones hold 65% to 80% of the sample.

In this sample, this clonotype turned up a few times. This receptor's antigen is unknown. No clone much larger than this one lies a single base away; base qualities are absent. Rearrangement joined TRBV13 to TRBJ2-2; 10 middle bases align to TRBD1. The sequenced sample consisted of peripheral blood. The receptor comes from a middle-aged man with primary liver carcinoma and hepatitis B virus infection. CDR3 sequence: CASSSRQGASPGELFF. The nucleotide sequence is given as TGTGCCAGCAGCTCCAGACAGGGGGCGAGTCCCGGGGAGCTGTTTTTT.